Listed below are T cell receptor beta chains from one sample, sequenced in a study of blood T cell repertoires in COVID-19. Profiling relied on immunoSEQ multiplex PCR, and the TCRdb table lists in-frame clones only, not all of them. The sample holds about 190,000 clones, approximately 84% seen once. What was sequenced was PBMCs or T cells enriched from blood (not recorded which). The receptor source for this set is a woman in her 30s who had recovered from COVID-19. Each CDR3 is given with its conserved first and last residue. D genes are given only for firm matches. Only part of the rows carry a size: once, few, many, or a class if the clone is expanded.

d_gene,v_gene,abundance,CDR3aa
.,TRBV7-2,.,CASTTRVGNQPQHF
.,TRBV7-9,.,CASSLRGTGNTIYF
TRBD2,TRBV18,.,CASSPPGTSGYNEQFF
.,TRBV6-1,.,CASSESVGGHQPQHF
TRBD1,TRBV28,once,CASCRDRVETNYGYTF
.,TRBV20-1,.,CSASEGTSYNSPLHF
TRBD2,TRBV4-1,.,CASSQPRLAGGPGVFYNEQFF
.,TRBV11-2,once,CASSPQGSIRGYTF
TRBD1,TRBV30,.,CASYGQGVSGYTF
.,TRBV28,.,CASSLHYEQYF
.,TRBV28,.,CASSLYPSRGTGNQPQHF
.,TRBV27,.,CASSSRARPNEKLFF
.,TRBV14,.,CASSQGLGETQYF
TRBD2,TRBV5-1,.,CASSFRTSGRTGYEQYF
TRBD1,TRBV6-5,once,CASRDRENTGELFF
.,TRBV19,.,CASSAVEAFF
TRBD1,TRBV9,.,CASSTGQGITNYGYTF
TRBD1,TRBV6-6,few,CASSTRQGISPLHF
.,TRBV6-5,.,CATLPGQKKTQYF
.,TRBV6-1,.,CASSEGASGEQFF
TRBD1,TRBV5-1,.,CASSWDRGSTEAFF
.,TRBV4-1,.,CASEGGAGRTTDTQYF
TRBD1,TRBV6-6,.,CASSYGGGQGNYGYTF
.,TRBV6-1,.,CASSEEGYGYTF
.,TRBV15,.,CATSGYMGGPYEQYF
TRBD1,TRBV5-6,.,CASRQGQGASGNTIYF
TRBD2,TRBV4-2,.,CASSQEGRLAGYNEQFF
.,TRBV10-2,once,CASRGEDTEAFF
.,TRBV5-6,.,CASSPPLSVHRTSTYGYTF
.,TRBV5-1,.,CASIPGSGFPYEQYF
.,TRBV28,.,CASSSPGQPQHF
TRBD1,TRBV4-2,.,CASSQATGVETQYF
.,TRBV29-1,.,CSAGLGAGETQYF
TRBD1,TRBV28,.,CASSSPGTGNQPQHF
TRBD1,TRBV18,.,CASSPGQGTDTQYF
TRBD2,TRBV29-1,.,CSAAGGGFRTDTQYF
.,TRBV2,.,CASLLGLNEQFF
.,TRBV5-1,.,CASSSAGIAGNTIYF
TRBD2,TRBV15,.,CATSSTSGGATDTQYF
TRBD1,TRBV11-2,many,CASSSTSDRAPPYGYTF